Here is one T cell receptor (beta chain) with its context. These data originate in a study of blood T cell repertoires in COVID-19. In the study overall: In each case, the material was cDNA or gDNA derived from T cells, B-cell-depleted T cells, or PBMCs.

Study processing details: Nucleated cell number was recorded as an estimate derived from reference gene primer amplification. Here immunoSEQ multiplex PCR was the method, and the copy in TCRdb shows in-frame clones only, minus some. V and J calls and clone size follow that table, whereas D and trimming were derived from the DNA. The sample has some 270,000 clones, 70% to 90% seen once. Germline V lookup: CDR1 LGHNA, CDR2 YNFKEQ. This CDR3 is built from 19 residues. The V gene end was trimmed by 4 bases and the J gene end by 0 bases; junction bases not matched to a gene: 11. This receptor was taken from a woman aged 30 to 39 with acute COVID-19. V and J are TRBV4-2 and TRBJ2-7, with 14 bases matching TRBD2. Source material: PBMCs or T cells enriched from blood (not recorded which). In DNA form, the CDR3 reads TGTGCCAGCAGCCTTACTCCGGGACTAGCGGGGGAAAGCTCCTACGAGCAGTACTTC. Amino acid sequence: CASSLTPGLAGESSYEQYF.